This T cell receptor (beta chain) appears in the sequencing data of a study of shared clonotypes between healthy human individuals. General study points: Represented genetic and exposure-history diversity was restricted by having few donors. Memory subsets generally showed lower estimated richness than naive subsets.

CD45RO-negative CD8 cells positively selected for CCR7 made up the naive population, which excluded terminally differentiated effector memory CD45RA+ cells. Details on this clone: No antigen is known for it.

Germline lookup yields CDR1 LNHDA and CDR2 SQIVND (reference sequence). V was trimmed by 5 bases and J by 0 bases, leaving 14 bases between them. The CDR3 is made up of 17 amino acids. Researchers ran the assay at a deep level. Here immunoSEQ multiplex PCR was the method, and the copy in TCRdb shows in-frame clones only, minus some. The data hold about 2 million clones, with just under 95% observed a single time. The J gene is TRBJ1-6, the V gene TRBV19; D ambiguous. The receptor was isolated from a man younger than 30 in good health. The source material was naive CD8+ T cells sorted from blood. The DNA of the CDR3 is TGTGCCAGTAGTTTAGGAGGGAGGTTCTCCTATAATTCACCCCTCCACTTT. Amino acid sequence: CASSLGGRFSYNSPLHF. Full variable domain (missing parts from reference TRBV19 and TRBJ1-6): DGGITQSPKYLFRKEGQNVTLSCEQNLNHDAMYWYRQDPGQGLRLIYYSQIVNDFQKGDIAEGYSVSREKKESFPLTVTSAQKNPTAFYLCASSLGGRFSYNSPLHFGNGTRLTVT.